These 21 T cell receptor beta chains share one sample of origin, sequenced in a study of blood T cell repertoires in COVID-19. The assay was immunoSEQ multiplex PCR, and TCRdb's table has in-frame clones only and misses some. The sample consists of fewer than 300,000 clones, 85% of them appearing once. Material for sequencing was peripheral blood. Receptor source: a human donor in a cohort sampled during active COVID-19.

The chain is built from TRBV29-1 and TRBJ2-1; TRBD2 agrees at 9 bases. CDR3 length: 16 residues. V gave up 5 bases and J gave up 6 bases; unmatched junction bases: 14. Looked up from germline, CDR1 is SQVTM and CDR2 is ANQGSEA. This CDR3 is CSVIKGGRAGINEQFF. The CDR3 coding sequence is TGCAGCGTTATAAAAGGCGGGAGGGCGGGGATCAATGAGCAGTTCTTC.

The DNA of the CDR3 is TGTGCCAGCAGCCTCCCCGTTGGGACTAGCGGCGAGACCCAGTACTTC. This encodes CASSLPVGTSGETQYF. V and J are TRBV3-1 (or the pseudogene TRBV3-2) and TRBJ2-5; TRBD2 matches at 11 bases. V trimming: 4 bases; J trimming: 5 bases; junction bases outside the gene matches: 9. Germline V CDR1 and CDR2: LGHDT, YNNKEL (reference sequence). The CDR3 consists of 16 residues.

This chain links TRBV28 with TRBJ1-1, with 7 bases identical to TRBD1. J gave up 0 bases and V 9 bases, and 13 bases lay outside the gene matches. The CDR3 loop spans 16 amino acids. Germline V gene sequence: CDR1 MDHEN, CDR2 SYDVKM. The CDR3 region has the DNA TGTGCCAGTGGGACAGCCCAGATGTATTTGAACACTGAAGCTTTCTTT. Translated: CASGTAQMYLNTEAFF.

V usage is TRBV2 and J usage is TRBJ2-7; tentative D call: TRBD2 (6 bases). The CDR3 contains 12 residues. Trimming pared 3 bases from V and 3 bases from J, leaving 6 bases between. Germline-derived CDR1 and CDR2 are SNHLY and FYNNEI. CDR3 coding DNA: TGTGCCAGCAGTGAGGGACTCTACGAGCAGTACTTC. This gives the protein CASSEGLYEQYF.

This clone has just one count. This rearrangement joins TRBV5-1 to TRBJ2-7; 9 nucleotides align to TRBD2. The V gene's germline CDR1 is SGHRS and CDR2 YFSETQ. V lost 4 bases, J lost 3 bases, and 11 bases stayed unmatched. This CDR3 contains 16 residues. CDR3 in DNA: TGCGCCAGCAGCCCTACTAACCTAGCGGGGTTCTACGAGCAGTACTTC. It yields the protein CASSPTNLAGFYEQYF.

This sequence joins TRBV30 and TRBJ1-4; D is uncertain. This CDR3 contains 15 residues. V lost 0 bases and J 8 bases, leaving 16 bases between the germline ends. Germline loops: CDR1 GTSNPN, CDR2 SVGIG (reference sequence). CDR3 sequence reads: CAWSVSGPRGEKLFF. The CDR3 nucleotides read TGTGCCTGGAGTGTCTCCGGCCCCCGAGGCGAAAAACTGTTTTTT.

The CDR3 protein is CASSDGLAGRNEQYF. The CDR3 DNA sequence: TGTGCCAGCAGCGATGGGCTAGCGGGAAGAAACGAGCAGTACTTC. V gene TRBV7-2 combines with J gene TRBJ2-7; TRBD2 agrees at 9 bases. V lost 5 bases to trimming and J lost 5 bases; unmatched junction nucleotides: 10. In germline, CDR1 is SGHTA, CDR2 FQGNSA. CDR3 size: 15 residues. Supplemented by reference TRBV7-2 and TRBJ2-7, the full variable domain reads GAGVSQSPSNKVTEKGKDVELRCDPISGHTALYWYRQSLGQGLEFLIYFQGNSAPDKSGLPSDRFSAERTGGSVSTLTIQRTQQEDSAVYLCASSDGLAGRNEQYFGPGTRLTVT.

The chain couples TRBV3-1 (or the pseudogene TRBV3-2) to TRBJ1-1; D uncertain. The CDR3 runs to 13 residues. Trimming stripped 4 bases from V and 11 bases from J, with 17 bases between. Germline CDR1 reads LGHDT; CDR2 reads YNNKEL (reference sequence). CDR3: CASSPSEGSVAFF. CDR3 DNA sequence: TGTGCCAGCAGCCCGTCGGAGGGATCGGTCGCTTTCTTT.

The rearrangement joins TRBV28 to TRBJ2-1; a possible D gene is TRBD2 (6 bases). Trimming cost V 3 bases and J 5 bases, with 11 bases left between them. Germline CDR1 reads MDHEN; CDR2 reads SYDVKM. CDR3 length: 14 residues. Here the CDR3 DNA reads TGTGCCAGCAGTTTCGGGGGTAGCAACAATGAGCAGTTCTTC. Translated, it gives CASSFGGSNNEQFF.

This clone was detected only once. The CDR3 DNA reads as TGTGCCAGCACCCCAGGGGACTCCTACGAGCAGTACTTC. Its translation: CASTPGDSYEQYF. The chain carries TRBV6-6 and TRBJ2-7; possible D gene TRBD1, 6 bases. Germline assignment: CDR1 MNHNY and CDR2 SVGAGI (reference sequence). The CDR3 spans 13 residues. V lost 7 bases, J lost 0 bases, and 10 bases lay in between.

This chain connects TRBV3-1 (or the pseudogene TRBV3-2) to TRBJ2-1; 15 nucleotides match TRBD2. V trimming: 2 bases; J trimming: 5 bases; junction bases outside the gene matches: 7. Germline V gives CDR1 LGHDT, CDR2 YNNKEL (reference sequence). The CDR3 sequence is 18 residues long. CDR3 in DNA: TGTGCCAGCAGCCAACCCGGACTAGCGGGAGGGCCCAACAATGAGCAGTTCTTC. This sequence encodes CASSQPGLAGGPNNEQFF.

The genes are TRBV5-1 and TRBJ1-1, with D perhaps TRBD1 (5 bases). With 4 bases removed from V and 6 bases from J, the gap between germline ends came to 16 bases. Per germline, CDR1 SGHRS and CDR2 YFSETQ. This CDR3 contains 14 residues. The CDR3 DNA reads TGCGCCAGCAGCGCCGGGACCCGGGGGGCTGAAGCTTTCTTT. It is translated as CASSAGTRGAEAFF.

The sample holds a few counts of this clone. V is TRBV10-1 and J is TRBJ2-3, with D possibly being TRBD2 (6 bases). Germline V gives CDR1 WNHNN, CDR2 SYGVQD (reference sequence). The CDR3 runs to 14 residues. V was shortened by 6 bases and J by 1 base, with 11 bases between the two germline ends. The CDR3 DNA reads as TGCGCCAGCAGGGGGGGAGGAGGCACAGATACGCAGTATTTT. Its translation is CASRGGGGTDTQYF.

The V call is TRBV27, the J call TRBJ2-1; 9 bases align to TRBD2. With 5 bases clipped from V and 2 bases from J, the junction kept 10 bases outside the gene matches. This CDR3 has 17 residues. The germline CDR1 and CDR2 sequences are MNHEY and SMNVEV (reference sequence). CDR3: CASSPSLSGGPYNEQFF. The CDR3, as DNA: TGTGCCAGCAGTCCCAGCCTGAGCGGGGGGCCCTACAATGAGCAGTTCTTC.

The rearrangement links TRBV5-1 to TRBJ2-1; 7 positions agree with TRBD1. CDR1 is SGHRS, CDR2 YFSETQ, per germline. This CDR3 is 15 amino acids long. V lost 1 base and J lost 6; bases outside the gene matches: 7. The DNA of the CDR3 is TGCGCCAGCAGCTTGAGGGTCGACAGGGTCAATGAGCAGTTCTTC. Amino acids: CASSLRVDRVNEQFF.

The chain is built from TRBV7-9 and TRBJ2-1; 8 positions agree with TRBD2. V was pared by 5 bases and J by 6 bases, with 9 bases of the junction left unmatched. The CDR3 is made up of 15 amino acids. Looked up from germline, CDR1 is SEHNR and CDR2 is FQNEAQ (reference sequence). In DNA, the CDR3 is TGTGCCAGCAGCGAGCAACTAGCGGAGCTCAATGAGCAGTTCTTC. Its translation is CASSEQLAELNEQFF.

This clone came up once. The V call is TRBV3-1 (or the pseudogene TRBV3-2), the J call TRBJ1-1; weak D call: TRBD1 (5 bases). The CDR3 is made up of 12 amino acids. V was cut by 4 bases and J by 11 bases, with 14 bases left in between. Germline-derived CDR1 and CDR2 are LGHDT and YNNKEL (reference sequence). CDR3 in DNA: TGTGCCAGCAGCCTCCCATGGGGGGAGGCTTTCTTT. The encoded protein is CASSLPWGEAFF.

The rearrangement joins TRBV11-2 to TRBJ1-4; 8 bases match TRBD1. Losses at the gene ends were 4 bases for V and 8 bases for J; bases not matched to a gene: 6. Germline loops: CDR1 SGHAT, CDR2 FQNNGV. The CDR3 has 14 residues. The CDR3 is CASSSGQGAEKLFF. The CDR3 nucleotides are TGTGCCAGCAGCTCCGGGCAGGGGGCAGAAAAACTGTTTTTT. The whole variable domain, filled in from reference TRBV11-2 and TRBJ1-4, reads EAGVAQSPRYKIIEKRQSVAFWCNPISGHATLYWYQQILGQGPKLLIQFQNNGVVDDSQLPKDRFSAERLKGVDSTLKIQPAKLEDSAVYLCASSSGQGAEKLFFGSGTQLSVL.

V and J are TRBV7-9 and TRBJ2-1; 9 bases fit TRBD1. Trimming removed 4 bases from V and 2 bases from J; junction bases left unmatched: 3. The CDR3 spans 15 residues. Germline CDR1 reads SEHNR; CDR2 reads FQNEAQ (reference sequence). The DNA of the CDR3 is TGTGCCAGCAGCTACAGACAGGGGGCCTACAATGAGCAGTTCTTC. The encoded protein is CASSYRQGAYNEQFF.

The chain is built from TRBV5-1 and TRBJ2-7; 7 positions match TRBD1. Germline CDR1 reads SGHRS; CDR2 reads YFSETQ. CDR3 length: 13 residues. The V segment lost 5 bases and the J segment 9 bases; nucleotides outside the gene matches: 11. The CDR3 here is CASRPGQVGGQYF. CDR3 sequence (DNA): TGCGCCAGCAGACCTGGACAGGTCGGAGGGCAGTACTTC.

The chain joins TRBV5-6 to TRBJ2-4, with D possibly matching TRBD2 (5 bases). This CDR3 has 16 amino acids. Germline CDR1 reads SGHDT; CDR2 reads YYEEEE. V shed 4 bases and J shed 0 bases, with 14 bases lying between them. The CDR3 loop reads CASSLGRGLAKNIQYF. CDR3 DNA: TGTGCCAGCAGCCTAGGACGAGGACTAGCCAAAAACATTCAGTACTTC.